This T cell receptor beta chain is from a study of vaccination and CD4 T cells after COVID-19. The overall study: With about ten mild cases and one severe, convalescent patients were SARS-CoV-2 positive by nasal swab PCR.

The CDR3 spans 13 residues. Germline V gives CDR1 ENHRY, CDR2 SYGVKD. The V segment lost 10 bases and the J segment 3 bases; nucleotides outside the gene matches: 7. This clonotype was observed a few times. Its target is unknown. The treatment denotes: 10-day PBMC culture with coronavirus spike peptide pools or control peptides (ViraFEST assay). The study sequenced cultured CD4+ T cell DNA using the Oncomine TCR Beta short-read assay. TCRdb ran MiXCR on the PCR reads and lists one entry per CDR3 protein. Among a few thousand distinct CDR3 sequences, roughly a sixth were seen once, and the ten largest hold more than 15%.

The sequence derives from a human donor who had recovered from COVID-19. Specimen: CD4+ T cells from blood, cultured in vitro. The gene calls are TRBV10-3 and TRBJ1-1, with 8 bases that match TRBD1. The DNA for the CDR3 is TGTGCCACATTCCAACAGGGGGACACTGAAGCTTTCTTT. Encoded protein: CATFQQGDTEAFF.